This T cell receptor (beta chain) was recorded in a study of identical twins (TCRdb year 2016). About the full investigation: To test whether fetal clonotypes persist, the study used deep sequencing on TCR alpha and beta repertoires from monozygotic twins, unrelated adults of various ages, and cord blood. Replicate twin experiments were performed at different times using different library preparation protocols to rule out contamination. Study-wide findings and limitations: Conclusions relied on cross-sectional statistical analysis, since the same donors could not be followed over many years. A weaker excess of twin sharing was found in beta out-of-frame sequences because the signal-to-noise ratio was lowered by fewer shared sequences. Out-of-frame TCR alpha sequences shared between twins showed an excess of low generation-probability sequences compared with coincidental sharing between unrelated individuals. Zero-insertion analyses could be partly confounded by invariant T cells such as MAIT and iNKT, although diverse VJ usage argued against such confounding for most clonotypes. Recombination models systematically underestimated out-of-frame TCR alpha sharing in monozygotic twins but agreed with sharing between unrelated individuals. Abundant cord blood beta clonotypes carried fewer insertions; young adult naive repertoires showed a weaker similar trend, while memory repertoires showed none.

Libraries came from 5' RACE. TCRdb shows the sequencer as Illumina HiSeq 2000. A universal primer binding site was added through template switching, and the final cDNA carried a unique molecular identifier so that TCR cDNA molecules could be counted accurately. Specific primers in the conserved constant-segment region were used to synthesize first-strand cDNA for TCR alpha and beta chains. To control for contamination, every cDNA library was double barcoded, receiving both a SMART-Mk sample barcode and Illumina barcodes. TruSeq adapter sequences, together with Illumina sample barcodes, were added in two successive PCR steps. The Illumina HiSeq platform was used with custom primers to sequence TCR alpha and beta cDNA libraries. The authors processed their data as follows. MiGEC was used to process raw reads and extract unique molecular identifiers, and MiXCR was used to find CDR3 positions. Recombination models were inferred per individual with the repgenHMM and IGoR tools using an EM algorithm. Shared clonotypes were analyzed with the tcR package in R, and sharing was normalized by the product of cloneset sizes. To study raw recombination free of thymic and clonal selection effects, out-of-frame nonproductive sequences were analyzed. TCRdb reanalyzed the raw reads on its own, using fastp at Q25 for trimming and MiXCR for clone calling, and kept in-frame beta chains. Rows matching on CDR3 protein sequence are summarized as one entry with the most common DNA and genes. The V and J calls, along with clone size, are taken from TCRdb and not from the paper's own processing. The sample contains around 960,000 distinct CDR3 sequences, 10% to 15% of them found a single time. Clones ranked in the top ten supply around 1.5% of the sample.

The germline V gene encodes CDR1 SGHRS and CDR2 YFSETQ. V and J are truncated by 0 bases and 5 bases respectively, leaving an intervening sequence of 14 bases. The CDR3 contains 15 residues, cysteine and phenylalanine counted. The retained sequence is limited to the CDR3, 45 bases, with the frame set at the first base. As concerns this clonotype: Its antigen remains unidentified. No clone much larger than this one lies a single base away; base qualities are absent.

Every donor was a healthy Caucasian. Three pairs of female monozygotic twins, all aged 18 to 29 years, were included in the twin cohort. RNA for TCR libraries was isolated from peripheral blood mononuclear cells. The same sample was also used in a study of yellow fever vaccine responses in identical twins. As the second publication notes: The authors reported that the T cell response to vaccination in identical twins appeared partly convergent and partly personalized. In the study, vaccine-responding T cell clones were precisely tracked in identical twins.

The chain joins TRBV5-1 to TRBJ2-5, with no D gene named confidently. The clonotype was recovered from a woman in her late teens or twenties in good health. The sequenced sample consisted of PBMCs. The nucleotides read TGCGCCAGCAGCTTGGCCAGGTTAGCAGACGAGACCCAGTACTTC. Translated, this is CASSLARLADETQYF.